The text below deals with one TCR beta chain. In this sample, this clone turned up a few times. Its antigen is still unknown. Per-base quality was not reported, and no clone a single base away is much larger than it. Each collaborating institution followed its own protocols to collect whole blood in K2EDTA tubes. For TCRbeta analysis, collaborators shipped samples as frozen whole blood, isolated PBMCs, or DNA extracted from either of those sample types. The immunoSEQ Assay, a bias-controlled multiplex PCR, was used to amplify TCRbeta CDR3 regions from genomic DNA. As for the original processing: The number of nucleated cells in each sample was estimated by amplification of reference gene primers within the assay. Sequence reads were collapsed and filtered to measure the absolute abundance of every unique TCRbeta CDR3 rearrangement. For each sample, productive Simpson clonality was calculated as the square root of Simpson's diversity index over productive rearrangements. TCRdb carries this immuneACCESS record with in-frame sequences only. Its versions omit some clonotypes, under half of them owing to an unresolved V gene in the studies checked, with the rest unexplained. The DNA gave D and trimming, while V, J and clone size come from that table. Recorded for this sample are 250,000 to 350,000 clones; over 75% of them occurred a single time. The ten largest clones capture roughly an eighth of the sample.

The source of the sample is a study of blood T cell repertoires in COVID-19 (dated by TCRdb to 2018 to 2020). Describing the broader study: Samples from collaborators originated in the United States, Italy and Spain and spanned both the acute and convalescent phases of COVID-19. The material from the prospective study consisted of cDNA or gDNA derived from T cells, B-cell-depleted T cells, or PBMCs. Deeply sampled blood TCRbeta repertoires from subjects exposed to, actively infected with, or recovered from COVID-19 were included in the dataset. The repertoires were released in a freely available public database meant as a resource for research on the immune response to SARS-CoV-2. The samples were drawn from the first 160 participants of the ongoing ImmuneRACE study and from 950 to 1,500 subjects provided by 6 global collaborators. Sample metadata almost always included a de-identified subject ID, COVID-19 status, age in years and sex. Where available, HLA class I and class II types were obtained from metadata supplied by the sample provider rather than from assay-based typing.

What the study reported, not specific to this receptor: How much clinical and demographic metadata was included differed by source and by participant, and the metadata was provided uncurated.

The CDR3 sequence holds 17 residues, the cysteine and phenylalanine included. Of the read, only the CDR3 DNA is kept; its 51 bases are in frame from base 1. V gives up 3 bases and J gives up 8 bases, and the segment between their germline ends measures 25 bases. Reading the germline V gene gives CDR1 SGHDN and CDR2 FVKESK. This receptor was taken from a woman aged 60-75 years with acute or convalescent COVID-19. The chain links TRBV14 with TRBJ1-2, with TRBD1 perhaps the D gene, on 6 matching bases. What was sequenced was peripheral blood. The sequenced DNA: TGTGCCAGCAGCCATGAGGGGACACCCCATCGTTCCGGAGGCTACACCTTC. Protein translation: CASSHEGTPHRSGGYTF.